This T cell receptor beta chain came from a study of technical replicates of blood from a handful of donors (TCRdb year 2017). Library construction relied on the immunoSEQ multiplex PCR assay. The table was pulled from immuneACCESS by TCRdb, which kept in-frame rearrangements only. Such tables lose some clones; where checked, under half of the loss comes from unresolved V genes, and the rest has no known cause. The sample table lists approximately 51,000 clones, 93% of them with a count of one. Of the sample, about 3.9% is held by the ten largest clones. Worth noting for this clone: It has no known antigen specificity. No per-base quality is available; no much larger clone lies one base away.

This receptor was taken from a human donor in good health. Some clones in this sample may be carry-over from other donors' samples. The sequencing sample was made of PBMCs.

The bases read TGCGCCAGCAGCCAAGCGCAGGGGGAATTCTACGAGCAGTACTTC. This yields the protein CASSQAQGEFYEQYF. The V and J genes are TRBV4-1 and TRBJ2-7, with 7 central nucleotides matching TRBD1. According to the germline V gene, CDR1 reads MGHRA and CDR2 reads YSYEKL. Germline trimming: 1 base from V, 3 bases from J; junction bases outside gene matches: 6. CDR3 length: 15 amino acids, cysteine to phenylalanine. This entry keeps only the CDR3 DNA: 45 bases, framed from base 1.